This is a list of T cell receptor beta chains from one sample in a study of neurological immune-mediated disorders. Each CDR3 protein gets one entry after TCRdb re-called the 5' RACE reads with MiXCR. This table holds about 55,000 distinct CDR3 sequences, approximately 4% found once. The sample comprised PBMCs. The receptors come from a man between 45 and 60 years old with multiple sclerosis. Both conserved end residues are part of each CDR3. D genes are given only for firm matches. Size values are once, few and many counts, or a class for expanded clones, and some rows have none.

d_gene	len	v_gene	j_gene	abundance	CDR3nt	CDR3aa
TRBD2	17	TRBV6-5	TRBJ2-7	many	TGTGCCACCATGGGACTAGCGGGGGGCCGGGGTTCCTACGAGCAGTACTTC	CATMGLAGGRGSYEQYF
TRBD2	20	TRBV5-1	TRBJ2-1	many	TGCGCCAGCAGCGGAGGGGTAGCGGGGGTGACTACGGGCTCCTACAATGAGCAGTTCTTC	CASSGGVAGVTTGSYNEQFF
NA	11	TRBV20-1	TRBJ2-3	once	TGCAGTGCTAGAGATTCAGATACGCAGTATTTT	CSARDSDTQYF
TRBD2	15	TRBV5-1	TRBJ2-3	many	TGCGCCAGCAGCCCGCGGGGGTATAGCACAGATACGCAGTATTTT	CASSPRGYSTDTQYF
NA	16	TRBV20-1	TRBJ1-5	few	TGCAGTGCTAGAGTTCTGGGTAGTGGTGGCAATCAGCCCCAGCATTTT	CSARVLGSGGNQPQHF
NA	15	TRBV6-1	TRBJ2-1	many	TGTGCCAGCAGTGAAGCCTTTGGGACCTACAATGAGCAGTTCTTC	CASSEAFGTYNEQFF
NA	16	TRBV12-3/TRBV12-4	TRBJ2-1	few	TGTGCCAGCAGTTCCCCGGAGACAGCCGGGGGCAATGAGCAGTTCTTC	CASSSPETAGGNEQFF
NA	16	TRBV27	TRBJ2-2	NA	TGTGCCAGCAGTTCCATGGGGGGGCCTGGCACCGGGGAGCTGTTTTTT	CASSSMGGPGTGELFF
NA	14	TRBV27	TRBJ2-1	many	TGTGCCAGCAGTCCAACGGGGGACTACAATGAGCAGTTCTTC	CASSPTGDYNEQFF
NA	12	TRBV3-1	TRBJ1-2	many	TGTGCCAGCAGCCCTACAGACTTTGGCTACACCTTC	CASSPTDFGYTF
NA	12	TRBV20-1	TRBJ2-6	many	TGCAGTGCTAGAGTTGGGGCCAACGTCCTGACTTTC	CSARVGANVLTF
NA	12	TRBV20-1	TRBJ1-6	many	TGCAGTGTAATGCCGGGAAATTCACCCCTCCACTTT	CSVMPGNSPLHF
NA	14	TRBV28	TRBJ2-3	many	TGTGCCAGCCACCCTGGGACTTACACAGATACGCAGTATTTT	CASHPGTYTDTQYF
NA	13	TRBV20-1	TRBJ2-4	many	TGCAGTGCTAGAGATATCGGGATAAACATTCAGTACTTC	CSARDIGINIQYF
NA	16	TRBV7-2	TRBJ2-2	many	TGTGCCAGCAGACCGCCCACCAGGGGAAACACCGGGGAGCTGTTTTTT	CASRPPTRGNTGELFF
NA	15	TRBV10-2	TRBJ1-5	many	TGCGCCAGCAGTGACCAAACAGGGATCGGGCAGCCCCAGCATTTT	CASSDQTGIGQPQHF
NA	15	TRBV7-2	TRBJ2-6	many	TGTGCCAGCAGCTTAGTTGGAGGCGCCCACAACGTCCTGACTTTC	CASSLVGGAHNVLTF
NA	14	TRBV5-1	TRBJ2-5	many	TGCGCCAGCAGCCTGGGAGTGGGGGCAGAGACCCAGTACTTC	CASSLGVGAETQYF
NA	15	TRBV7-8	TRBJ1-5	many	TGTGCCAGCAGCACCCTACAAAGGAAGGATCAGCCCCAGCATTTT	CASSTLQRKDQPQHF
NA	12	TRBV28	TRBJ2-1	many	TGTGCCAGCAGTTATGGAGAAGTTGAGCAGTTCTTC	CASSYGEVEQFF
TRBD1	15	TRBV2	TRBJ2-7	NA	TGTGCCAGCAGTGAACAGGGGGCGGATATCTACGAGCAGTACTTC	CASSEQGADIYEQYF
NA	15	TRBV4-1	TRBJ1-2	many	TGCGCCAGCAGCCAAGTGCGTGGAAGCAGCTATGGCTACACCTTC	CASSQVRGSSYGYTF
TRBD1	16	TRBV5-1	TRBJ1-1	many	TGCGCCAGCAGCCCTAGAGGACAGGGGGCTGGCACTGAAGCTTTCTTT	CASSPRGQGAGTEAFF
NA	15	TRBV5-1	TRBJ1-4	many	TGCGCCAGCAGCTTCTCAGGGATTCCCGATGAAAAACTGTTTTTT	CASSFSGIPDEKLFF
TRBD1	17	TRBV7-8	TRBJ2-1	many	TGTGCCAGCAGCTTAGGCGCTGATCCCAGGGGGAACAATGAGCAGTTCTTC	CASSLGADPRGNNEQFF
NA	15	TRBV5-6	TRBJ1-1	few	TGTGCCAGCAGCAGGGTGGAGGGACTGAGCACTGAAGCTTTCTTT	CASSRVEGLSTEAFF
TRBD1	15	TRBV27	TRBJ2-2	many	TGTGCCAGCAGGGGGACAGTATGGGTGACCGGGGAGCTGTTTTTT	CASRGTVWVTGELFF
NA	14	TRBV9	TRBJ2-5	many	TGTGCCAGCAGCGTAGAAGGGAATGGAGAGACCCAGTACTTC	CASSVEGNGETQYF
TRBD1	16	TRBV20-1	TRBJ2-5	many	TGCAGTGCCGAGGGGGGACAGGGGCCGCTTCAGGAGACCCAGTACTTC	CSAEGGQGPLQETQYF